This paragraph reports one T cell receptor beta chain. Antigen unknown. 5'RACE with constant-segment primers yielded barcoded, UMI-tagged TCR alpha and TCR beta cDNA libraries. TCRdb re-analysed the 5' RACE reads in MiXCR, keeping a single row per CDR3 protein. The table records about 180,000 distinct CDR3 sequences, under 20% of them present only once. The data were obtained in a study of T-cell memory formation after mild COVID-19. Points from the study as a whole: Researchers report contracting CD4+ clones mostly in CM and EM, with CD8+ clones in EMRA. Clones that got smaller from day 15 to 85 had even CD4/CD8, while clones growing later tipped toward CD4+.

The sequencing sample was made of PBMCs or a T cell subset sorted from them (not recorded which). This clonotype was sampled from an adult woman who had mild COVID-19 (a few samples of this study predate the infection). Cell type and time point are not known.

Written as DNA, the CDR3 is TGTGCCAGCAGCACCGGGACTACGGAGACCCAGTACTTC. Encoded protein: CASSTGTTETQYF. This rearrangement joins TRBV12-3 or TRBV12-4 to TRBJ2-5, with 7 bases lining up with TRBD2. The trim removed 6 bases at V and 5 bases at J, leaving 6 bases unmatched. The CDR3 totals 13 residues.